This T cell receptor beta chain originates from a study of shared clonotypes between healthy human individuals. Sequencing was performed with immunoSEQ multiplex PCR; in TCRdb, only in-frame clones are kept and a portion is missing. Seen here are hundreds of thousands of clones, 98% observed once, and the top ten hold 0.3%. Study findings and constraints: The expectation was that sequencing depth would affect clonotype sharing among donors. Naive subsets typically showed greater estimated richness than memory subsets.

CD8 cells regarded as naive lacked CD45RO, were positively chosen for CCR7, and omitted terminally differentiated effector memory CD45RA+ cells. Adult donors, all healthy and HIV-negative, had no recent acute infections or vaccinations. From germline, CDR1 is KGHSH and CDR2 LQKENI. The CDR3 consists of 16 residues. V trimming: 5 bases; J trimming: 1 base; junction bases outside the gene matches: 7. In its sample, this clone was seen a few times. Its antigen is unidentified. The clonotype was recovered from a young man in good health. The V call is TRBV18, the J call TRBJ2-1; the match to TRBD2 covers 8 bases. The sample consisted of naive CD8+ T cells sorted from blood. CDR3 nucleotide sequence: TGTGCCAGCTCAAACTCAGCGGGAGTATCCTACAATGAGCAGTTCTTC. As protein: CASSNSAGVSYNEQFF. Complete variable domain (other parts from reference TRBV18 and TRBJ2-1): NAGVMQNPRHLVRRRGQEARLRCSPMKGHSHVYWYRQLPEEGLKFMVYLQKENIIDESGMPKERFSAEFPKEGPSILRIQQVVRGDSAAYFCASSNSAGVSYNEQFFGPGTRLTVL.